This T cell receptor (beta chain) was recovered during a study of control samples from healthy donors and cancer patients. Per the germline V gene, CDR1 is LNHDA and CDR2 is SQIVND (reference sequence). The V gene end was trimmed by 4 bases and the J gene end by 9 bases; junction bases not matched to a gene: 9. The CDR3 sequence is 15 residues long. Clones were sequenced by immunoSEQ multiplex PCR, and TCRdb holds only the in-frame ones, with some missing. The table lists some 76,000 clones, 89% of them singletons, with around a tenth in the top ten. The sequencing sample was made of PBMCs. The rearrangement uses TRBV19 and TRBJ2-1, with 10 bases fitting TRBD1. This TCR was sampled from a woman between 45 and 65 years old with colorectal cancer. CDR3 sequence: CASSTGTGEVGEQFF. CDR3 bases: TGTGCCAGTAGTACAGGGACAGGGGAGGTAGGTGAGCAGTTCTTC.